Listed below are T cell receptor beta chains from one sample, sequenced in a study of T cells in Graves' hyperthyroidism and ophthalmopathy. TCRdb reprocessed the multiplex PCR reads with MiXCR, giving one entry per CDR3 protein. The profile shows approximately 590,000 distinct CDR3 sequences, approximately 15% of them singletons. Source material: blood. These receptors were taken from a woman aged 25 to 39 with Graves' hyperthyroidism. Each CDR3 is given with its conserved first and last residue. D genes are given only for firm matches. Clone size is stated in some rows and not others, as once, few, many or a class when expanded.

j_call d_call clone_size v_call cdr3_nt cdr3_aa
TRBJ1-1 - few TRBV16 TGTGCCAGCAGCCCGTGGAGGGGCTACACTGAAGCTTTCTTT CASSPWRGYTEAFF
TRBJ2-1 - many TRBV5-1 TGCGCCAGCAGCCCCACGGGAAACTCCTACAATGAGCAGTTCTTC CASSPTGNSYNEQFF
TRBJ2-1 - many TRBV5-1 TGTGCCAGCAGCTTAGACAGGTCCTACAATGAGCAGTTCTTC CASSLDRSYNEQFF
TRBJ1-3 - - TRBV6-1 TGTGCCAGCAGTCGGGACGGAGGCCTCTCTGGAAACACCATATATTTT CASSRDGGLSGNTIYF
TRBJ2-7 - - TRBV12-3/TRBV12-4 TGTGCCAGCTCGGGGGGCGGGAATGAGCAGTACTTC CASSGGGNEQYF
TRBJ2-1 - many TRBV7-2 TGTGCCAGCAGCTACGGGAAGTACAATGAGCAGTTCTTC CASSYGKYNEQFF
TRBJ2-1 - few TRBV5-1 TGCGCCAGCAGCCCCCAATTTAGCGGATACAATGAGCAGTTCTTC CASSPQFSGYNEQFF
TRBJ1-2 - - TRBV28 TGTGCCAGCAGTCTGATGGACTACGGCTACACCTTC CASSLMDYGYTF
TRBJ2-1 TRBD2 - TRBV9 TGTGCCAGCAGCGTAGCGGCTAGCGGGATAAGCAATGAGCAGTTCTTC CASSVAASGISNEQFF
TRBJ2-7 TRBD2 many TRBV7-9 TGTGCCAGCAGCGCCCATCCGGGACTAGCGGCCTACGAGCAGTACTTC CASSAHPGLAAYEQYF
TRBJ2-7 - many TRBV20-1 TGCAGTGCTACCTGGACGGCACCCTCCTACGAGCAGTACTTC CSATWTAPSYEQYF
TRBJ1-5 - few TRBV30 TGTGCCTGGGGGGTAAGGCTGGCGGGAATACAGCCCCAGCATTTT CAWGVRLAGIQPQHF
TRBJ1-2 - - TRBV20-1 TGCAGTGCTAGAGAAGACCCGGGCTACACCTTC CSAREDPGYTF
TRBJ1-5 - few TRBV19 TGTGCCAGTAGTATTTTTAAGAGCAATCAGCCCCAGCATTTT CASSIFKSNQPQHF